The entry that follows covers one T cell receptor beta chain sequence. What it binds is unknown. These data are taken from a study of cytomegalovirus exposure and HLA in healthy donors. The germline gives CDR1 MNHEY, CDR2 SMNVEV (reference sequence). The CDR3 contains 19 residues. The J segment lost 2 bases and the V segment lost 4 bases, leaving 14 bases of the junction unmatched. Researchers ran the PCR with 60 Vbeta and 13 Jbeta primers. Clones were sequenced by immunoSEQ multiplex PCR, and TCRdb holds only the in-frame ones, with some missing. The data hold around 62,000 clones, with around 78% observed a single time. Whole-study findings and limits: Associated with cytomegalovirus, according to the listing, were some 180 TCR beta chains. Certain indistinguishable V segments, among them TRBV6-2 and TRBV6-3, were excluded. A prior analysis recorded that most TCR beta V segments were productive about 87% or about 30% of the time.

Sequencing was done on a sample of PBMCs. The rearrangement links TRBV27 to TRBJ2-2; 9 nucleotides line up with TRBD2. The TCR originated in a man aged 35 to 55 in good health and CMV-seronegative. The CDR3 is CASSSYTTTSGFNTGELFF. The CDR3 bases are TGTGCCAGCAGTTCCTACACGACGACTAGCGGATTTAACACCGGGGAGCTGTTTTTT.